One T cell receptor (beta chain) is described in this entry. Its matching antigen is unknown. This specimen belongs to a study of spatial heterogeneity in lung cancer. Study overall: A consistent excess of beta-chain over alpha-chain sequences was detected.

Described time point: sample taken at primary tumor resection. Whole RNA, isolated from tumor, nontumor lung or frozen PBMC, was sequenced without prior sorting. The donors, fewer than 95 patients with untreated early-stage non-small cell lung cancer, provided the samples. This CDR3 is built from 15 residues. V gave up 5 bases and J gave up 2 bases; unmatched junction bases: 4. Germline loops: CDR1 SGHKS, CDR2 YYEKEE (reference sequence). From the 5' RACE reads, TCRdb called clonotypes with MiXCR, one entry per CDR3 protein. The sample has more than 20,000 distinct CDR3 sequences, around 4.5% seen once. Study-wide points: The study found ubiquitous expanded tumor TCRs in blood more at resection than follow-up.

The material was PBMCs, obtained at surgery. This chain connects TRBV5-5 to TRBJ2-1; 10 bases are a match to TRBD2. The TCR was taken from a male donor with early-stage non-small cell lung cancer. The DNA for the CDR3 is TGTGCCAGCAGATTGCTAGCGGGGGCCTACAATGAGCAGTTCTTC. Amino acids: CASRLLAGAYNEQFF.